This T cell receptor (beta chain) was identified in a study of blood T cell repertoires in COVID-19. The assay was immunoSEQ multiplex PCR, and TCRdb's table has in-frame clones only and misses some. This sample has more than 300,000 clones, with 90% found just once. The source is a woman aged 40-49 years with COVID-19, enrolled during active disease. Material for sequencing was peripheral blood.

As DNA, the CDR3 is TGTGCCAGCAGCCTCCCGGTGGAGGGCACTGAAGCTTTCTTT. Translating gives CASSLPVEGTEAFF. This chain joins TRBV7-9 and TRBJ1-1; D not certain. V lost 5 bases and J lost 4, with 14 bases in between. The length of the CDR3 is 14 residues. Germline CDR1 and CDR2: SEHNR and FQNEAQ (reference sequence). Full variable domain (rest looked up from reference TRBV7-9 and TRBJ1-1): DTGVSQNPRHKITKRGQNVTFRCDPISEHNRLYWYRQTLGQGPEFLTYFQNEAQLEKSRLLSDRFSAERPKGSFSTLEIQRTEQGDSAMYLCASSLPVEGTEAFFGQGTRLTVV.